This TCR beta chain was sequenced in a study of T cell responses to AZD1222 COVID-19 vaccine. Study-wide findings and caveats: The donors showed a predominance of white British ancestry and of females, with possible underestimation of clonal diversity. Seropositive at baseline were only a handful of AZD1222 recipients. The study found Spike-specific TCR breadth and depth rose after two AZD1222 doses.

Sequencing was performed with immunoSEQ multiplex PCR; in TCRdb, only in-frame clones are kept and a portion is missing. This table holds 120,000 or so clones, roughly 85% found once. A few counts support this clone. Its matching antigen is unknown. The sequenced sample was peripheral blood, obtained on day 0 of AZD1222 vaccination. The receptor was derived from an adult in good health.

The CDR3 region has the DNA TGTGCCACCAGCAGAGTATCGGTTAGCTCCTATAATTCACCCCTCCACTTT. Translating gives CATSRVSVSSYNSPLHF. The J gene is TRBJ1-6, the V gene TRBV15; no definite D call. Germline CDR1 is LNHNV and CDR2 is YYDKDF (reference sequence). The V gene lost 1 base and the J gene lost 0 bases, with 10 bases spanning the gap. This CDR3 contains 17 residues.